The clone carrying this T cell receptor beta chain was counted at least ten times. The record originates from a study of identical twins. MiXCR was run by TCRdb on the 5' RACE reads, yielding one entry per CDR3 protein. Among hundreds of thousands of distinct CDR3 sequences listed, about 20% were seen once. Trimming took 5 bases from V and 7 from J, leaving 14 bases between them. The CDR3 covers 13 residues. Per the germline V gene, CDR1 is SGHVS and CDR2 is FQNEAQ. The data also belong to a second study, concerning T cells expressing NK-cell markers. From that second work: Sorting of alpha-beta TCR T cells alone was achieved in several experiments with an anti-gamma-delta TCR antibody. These clonotypes, the leaders elsewhere, also led the CD3+CD56-NKG2C+ fraction in a few donors.

This receptor was obtained from a young woman in good health. Specimen: PBMCs. The J gene is TRBJ1-2, the V gene TRBV7-8; tentatively, D is TRBD1 (5 bases). The CDR3, as DNA: TGTGCCAGCAGCCTCCAGACAGAGGCTGGCTACACCTTC. As protein: CASSLQTEAGYTF.